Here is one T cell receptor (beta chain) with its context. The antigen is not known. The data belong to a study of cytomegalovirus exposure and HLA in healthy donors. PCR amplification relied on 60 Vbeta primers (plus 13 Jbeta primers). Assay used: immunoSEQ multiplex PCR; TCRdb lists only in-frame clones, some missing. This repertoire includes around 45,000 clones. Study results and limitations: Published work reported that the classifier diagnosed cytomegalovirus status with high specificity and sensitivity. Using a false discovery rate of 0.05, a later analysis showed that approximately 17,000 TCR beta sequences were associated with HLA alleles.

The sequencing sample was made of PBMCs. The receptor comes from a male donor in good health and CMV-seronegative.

The CDR3 spells CASSSATPSSGNTIYF. For the CDR3, the DNA is TGTGCCAGCAGCTCAGCGACACCAAGCTCTGGAAACACCATATATTTT. The chain recombines TRBV7-9 with TRBJ1-3; no firm D call. From germline, CDR1 is SEHNR and CDR2 FQNEAQ (reference sequence). CDR3 length equals 16 residues. The V end was cut by 4 bases, the J end by 0 bases, with 13 bases between.